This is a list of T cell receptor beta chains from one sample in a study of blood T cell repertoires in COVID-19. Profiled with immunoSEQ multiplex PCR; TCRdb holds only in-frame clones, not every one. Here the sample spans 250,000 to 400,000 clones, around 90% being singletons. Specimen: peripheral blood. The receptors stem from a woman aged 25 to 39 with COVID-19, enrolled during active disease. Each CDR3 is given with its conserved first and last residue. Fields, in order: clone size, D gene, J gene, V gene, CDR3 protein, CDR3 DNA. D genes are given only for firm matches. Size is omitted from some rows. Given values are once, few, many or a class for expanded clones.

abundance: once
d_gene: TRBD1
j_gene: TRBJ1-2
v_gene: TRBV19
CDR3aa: CASSIGTDLYGYTF
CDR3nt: TGTGCCAGTAGTATTGGGACAGACCTCTATGGCTACACCTTC

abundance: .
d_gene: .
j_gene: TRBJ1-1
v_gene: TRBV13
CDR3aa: CASSFRAPGNTEAFF
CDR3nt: TGTGCCAGCAGCTTCCGAGCCCCAGGGAACACTGAAGCTTTCTTT

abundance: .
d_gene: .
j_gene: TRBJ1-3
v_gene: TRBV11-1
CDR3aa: CASSLGTDSGNTIYF
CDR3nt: TGTGCCAGCAGCTTGGGCACGGACTCTGGAAACACCATATATTTT

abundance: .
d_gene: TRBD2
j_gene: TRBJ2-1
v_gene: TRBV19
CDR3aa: CASSTEAGGLPNEQFF
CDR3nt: TGTGCCAGTAGTACCGAAGCGGGAGGGCTCCCTAATGAGCAGTTCTTC

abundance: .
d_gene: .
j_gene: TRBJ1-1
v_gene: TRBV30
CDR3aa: CAWNSDRMNTEAFF
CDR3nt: TGTGCCTGGAATTCAGACAGGATGAACACTGAAGCTTTCTTT

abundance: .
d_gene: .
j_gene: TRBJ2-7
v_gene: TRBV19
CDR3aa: CASSGYQGSYEQYF
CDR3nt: TGTGCCAGTAGTGGTTACCAGGGCTCCTACGAGCAGTACTTC

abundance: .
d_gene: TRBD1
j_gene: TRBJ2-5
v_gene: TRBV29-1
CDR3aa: CSVTGVETQYF
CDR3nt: TGCAGCGTCACAGGGGTCGAGACCCAGTACTTC

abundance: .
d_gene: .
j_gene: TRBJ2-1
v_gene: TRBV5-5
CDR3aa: CASSLASGGNSYNEQFF
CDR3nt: TGTGCCAGCAGCTTGGCCTCGGGGGGCAACTCCTACAATGAGCAGTTCTTC

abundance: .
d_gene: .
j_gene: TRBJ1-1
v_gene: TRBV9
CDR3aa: CASSVAGMNTEAFF
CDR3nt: TGTGCCAGCAGCGTAGCAGGGATGAACACTGAAGCTTTCTTT

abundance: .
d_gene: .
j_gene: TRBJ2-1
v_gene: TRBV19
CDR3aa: CASSIHGRQGGGYNEQFF
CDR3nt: TGTGCCAGTAGTATTCACGGCCGTCAGGGGGGTGGCTACAATGAGCAGTTCTTC

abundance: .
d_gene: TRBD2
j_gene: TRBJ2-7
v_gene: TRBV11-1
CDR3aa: CASSRDLGGGHEQYF
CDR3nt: TGTGCCAGCAGCCGGGACCTTGGGGGGGGACACGAGCAGTACTTC

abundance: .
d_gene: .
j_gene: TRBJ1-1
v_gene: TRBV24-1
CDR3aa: CATSDSTAEAFF
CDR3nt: TGTGCCACCAGTGATTCGACAGCTGAAGCTTTCTTT

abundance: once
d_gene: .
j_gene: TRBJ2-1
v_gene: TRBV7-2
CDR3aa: CASSLERGSVAFF
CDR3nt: TGTGCCAGCAGCTTAGAAAGGGGGTCGGTCGCGTTCTTC

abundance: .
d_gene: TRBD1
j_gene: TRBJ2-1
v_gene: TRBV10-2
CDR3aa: CASSELGTVGNEQFF
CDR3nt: TGCGCCAGCAGTGAGCTCGGGACAGTGGGCAATGAGCAGTTCTTC

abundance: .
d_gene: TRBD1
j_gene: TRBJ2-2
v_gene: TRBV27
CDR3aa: CASSTRQGTGELFF
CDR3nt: TGTGCCAGCAGTACCCGACAGGGCACCGGGGAGCTGTTTTTT

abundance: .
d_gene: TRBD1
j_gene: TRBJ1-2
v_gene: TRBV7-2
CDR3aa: CASSLTTGNYGYTF
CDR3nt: TGTGCCAGCAGCTTAACGACAGGGAACTATGGCTACACCTTC

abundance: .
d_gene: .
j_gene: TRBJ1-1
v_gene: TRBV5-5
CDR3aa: CASSLGGTHTEAFF
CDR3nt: TGTGCCAGCAGCTTGGGAGGAACTCACACTGAAGCTTTCTTT

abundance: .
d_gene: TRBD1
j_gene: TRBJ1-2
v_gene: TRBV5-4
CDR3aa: CASSLRDRGQYGYTF
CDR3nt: TGTGCCAGCAGCTTGCGGGACAGGGGACAATATGGCTACACCTTC

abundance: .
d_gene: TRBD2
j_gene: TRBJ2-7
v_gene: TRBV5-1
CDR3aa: CASCEQGLAGSEQYF
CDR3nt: TGCGCCAGCTGCGAGCAGGGACTAGCGGGATCCGAGCAGTACTTC

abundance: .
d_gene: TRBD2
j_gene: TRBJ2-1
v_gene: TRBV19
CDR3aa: CASSGIAGGTYNEQFF
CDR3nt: TGTGCCAGTAGTGGAATAGCGGGAGGCACCTACAATGAGCAGTTCTTC

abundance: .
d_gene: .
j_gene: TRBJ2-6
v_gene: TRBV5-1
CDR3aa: CASSLEGVSSGANVLTF
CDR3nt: TGCGCCAGCAGCTTGGAGGGGGTGAGCTCTGGGGCCAACGTCCTGACTTTC